This T cell receptor beta chain was identified in a study of cytomegalovirus exposure and HLA in healthy donors. Points from the study as a whole: For cytomegalovirus status, the classifier reportedly gave diagnoses with high specificity and sensitivity. Most of the CMV-associated TCR beta chains (in a later analysis) appeared to be HLA-restricted. Analysis was performed later, and it showed HLA-associated TCR beta chains to be more clonally expanded than equally common others.

V dropped 2 bases and J dropped 2 bases, with 10 bases sitting between them. Germline CDR1 reads KGHSH; CDR2 reads LQKENI. CDR3 length equals 14 residues. Turning to this clone: Its target is unknown.

The PCR had 60 Vbeta and 13 Jbeta primers. Sequencing used immunoSEQ multiplex PCR; TCRdb keeps in-frame clones, though not all of them. The profile shows about 160,000 clones, roughly 80% of them singletons. The source is a male donor in good health and CMV-seronegative. The sample was PBMCs. The chain is built from TRBV18 and TRBJ2-7; D ambiguous. DNA for the CDR3: TGTGCCAGCTCACCAGGCTATGGAGCCTACGAGCAGTACTTC. It yields the protein CASSPGYGAYEQYF.